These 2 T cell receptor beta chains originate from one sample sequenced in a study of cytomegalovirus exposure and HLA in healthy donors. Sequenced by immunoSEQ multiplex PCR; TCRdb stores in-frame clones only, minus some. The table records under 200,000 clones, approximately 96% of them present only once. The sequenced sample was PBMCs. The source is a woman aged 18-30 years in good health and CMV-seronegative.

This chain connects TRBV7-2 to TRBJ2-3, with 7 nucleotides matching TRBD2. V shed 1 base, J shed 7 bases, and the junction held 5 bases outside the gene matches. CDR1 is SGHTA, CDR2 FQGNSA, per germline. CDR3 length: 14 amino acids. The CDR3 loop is CASSLGLGGNTQYF. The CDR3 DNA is TGTGCCAGCAGCTTAGGTCTCGGGGGGAATACGCAGTATTTT.

In DNA, the CDR3 is TGTGCCAGTAGTCCCGGGACAGAATCAGCTGTCTACACCTTC. Protein product: CASSPGTESAVYTF. V gene TRBV19 combines with J gene TRBJ1-2, with 7 bases aligning to TRBD1. CDR3 size: 14 residues. V shed 5 bases, J shed 10 bases, and the junction held 13 bases outside the gene matches. Germline CDR1 is LNHDA and CDR2 is SQIVND (reference sequence).